The sample holds a few counts of the clone carrying this TCR beta chain. The source of the sample is a study of T-cell memory formation after mild COVID-19. TCRdb re-called the 5' RACE reads through MiXCR, storing one row per CDR3 protein. In the table there are about 240,000 distinct CDR3 sequences, over 8.5% of which are singletons. The sequence came from a man between 18 and 29 years old who had mild COVID-19 (a few samples of this study predate the infection). Cell type and time point are not known. The sample was PBMCs or a T cell subset sorted from them (not recorded which).

CDR3 DNA sequence: TGTGCCAGCAGCCAAATGGGTAAGGGCTCTGAAGCTTTCTTT. Amino acids: CASSQMGKGSEAFF. The chain is built from TRBV4-2 and TRBJ1-1; D remains unclear. The CDR3 is 14 residues long. V lost 2 bases, J lost 6 bases, and 13 bases lay in between. Germline-derived CDR1 and CDR2 are LGHNA and YNFKEQ.